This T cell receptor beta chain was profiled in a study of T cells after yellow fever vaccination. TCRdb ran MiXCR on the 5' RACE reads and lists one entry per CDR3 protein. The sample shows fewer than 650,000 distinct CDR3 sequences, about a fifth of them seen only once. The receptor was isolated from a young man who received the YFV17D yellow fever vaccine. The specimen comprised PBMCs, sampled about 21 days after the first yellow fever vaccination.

The CDR3 is CASTSPGLGMEEQYF. In DNA, the CDR3 is TGTGCCAGCACGTCACCGGGACTCGGGATGGAGGAGCAGTACTTC. The chain joins TRBV12-3 or TRBV12-4 to TRBJ2-7, with a possible D match to TRBD2 (6 bases). The CDR3 is 15 residues long. The V end lost 7 bases, the J end lost 7 bases, and 23 bases lay between the germline ends.